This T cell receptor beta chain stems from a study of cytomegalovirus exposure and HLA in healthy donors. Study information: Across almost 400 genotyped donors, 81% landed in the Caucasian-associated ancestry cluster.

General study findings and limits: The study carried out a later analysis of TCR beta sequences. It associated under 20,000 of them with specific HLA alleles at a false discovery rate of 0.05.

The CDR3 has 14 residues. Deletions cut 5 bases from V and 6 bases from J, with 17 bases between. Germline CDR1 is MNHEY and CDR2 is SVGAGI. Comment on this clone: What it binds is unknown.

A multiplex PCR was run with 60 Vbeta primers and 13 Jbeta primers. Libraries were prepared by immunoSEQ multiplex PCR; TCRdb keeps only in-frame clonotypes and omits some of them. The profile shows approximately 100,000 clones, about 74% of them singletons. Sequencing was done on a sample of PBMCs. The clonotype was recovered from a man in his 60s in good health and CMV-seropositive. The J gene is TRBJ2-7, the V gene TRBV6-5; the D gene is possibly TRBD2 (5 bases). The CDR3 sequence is CASSPPSSRGEQYF. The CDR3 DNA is TGTGCCAGCAGTCCCCCGTCCTCTCGGGGCGAGCAGTACTTC.